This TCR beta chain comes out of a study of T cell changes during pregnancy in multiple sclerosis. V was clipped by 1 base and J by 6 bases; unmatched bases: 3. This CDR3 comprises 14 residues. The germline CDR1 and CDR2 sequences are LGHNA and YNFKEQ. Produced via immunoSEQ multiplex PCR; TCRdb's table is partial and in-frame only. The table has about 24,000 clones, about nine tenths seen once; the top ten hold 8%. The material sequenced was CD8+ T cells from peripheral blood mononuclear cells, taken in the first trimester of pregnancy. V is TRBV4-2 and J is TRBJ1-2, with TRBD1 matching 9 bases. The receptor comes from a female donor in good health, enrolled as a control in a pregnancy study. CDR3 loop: CASSQAGTGNGYTF. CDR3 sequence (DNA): TGTGCCAGCAGCCAAGCTGGGACAGGGAATGGCTACACCTTC.